The 21 T cell receptor beta chains listed next were all sequenced from one sample in a study of response to subunit inactivated influenza vaccine. From the RT-PCR reads, TCRdb called clonotypes with MiXCR, one entry per CDR3 protein. Of just under 550,000 distinct CDR3 sequences listed, roughly 25% are singletons. The sample also formed part of further work on T cells expressing NK-cell markers. From that study: Synthesis of TCR beta cDNA relied on 5'RACE template switching carrying UMIs.

The sample consisted of CD4+ T cells sorted from PBMCs, taken 12 days after vaccination. These receptor sequences come from a man in his fifties or sixties who received an inactivated influenza vaccine.

The V and J genes are TRBV21-1 and TRBJ2-7. TRBV21-1 is described as a pseudogene. CDR3 length: 14 amino acids. The CDR3: CASSKARSGYEQYF. CDR3 sequence (DNA): TGTGCCAGCAGCAAAGCTCGGTCGGGGTACGAGCAGTACTTC.

The V gene is TRBV27, the J gene TRBJ1-1, with D uncertain. Germline V lookup: CDR1 MNHEY, CDR2 SMNVEV (reference sequence). V lost 11 bases to trimming and J lost 8 bases, with 12 bases between them. The CDR3 is 10 amino acids. CDR3 amino acids: CAHPPGEAFF. The DNA of the CDR3 is TGTGCCCACCCCCCAGGAGAAGCTTTCTTT.

The table lists this clonotype with a count of one. The V call is TRBV3-1, the J call TRBJ2-1; D not certain. The CDR3 runs to 13 residues. Per the germline V gene, CDR1 is LGHDT and CDR2 is YNNKEL (reference sequence). The V end was cut by 1 base, the J end by 9 bases, with 10 bases between. The CDR3 sequence: CASSQGLVPEQFF. The CDR3 region has the DNA TGTGCCAGCAGCCAAGGCCTAGTCCCTGAGCAGTTCTTC.

V is TRBV20-1 and J is TRBJ1-2, with no clear D. The length of the CDR3 is 14 residues. Deletions cut 0 bases from V and 2 bases from J, with 10 bases between. Germline CDR1 is DFQATT and CDR2 is SNEGSKA (reference sequence). CDR3 in amino acids: CSARDSTGNYGYTF. DNA of the CDR3: TGCAGTGCTAGAGATTCGACGGGAAACTATGGCTACACCTTC.

This clonotype was recorded a few times. The chain joins TRBV6-2 or TRBV6-3 to TRBJ1-5, with 9 bases aligning to TRBD1. Per germline, CDR1 MNHEY and CDR2 SVGEGT. The CDR3 is 14 amino acids. After removal of 6 bases from V and 5 bases from J, the junction contained 5 bases not matched to a gene. The CDR3 DNA reads as TGTGCCAGCAGCATGGGACAGGGTTATCAGCCCCAGCATTTT. It is translated as CASSMGQGYQPQHF.

There are a few counts of this clonotype. V and J are TRBV10-3 and TRBJ2-7; 9 positions match TRBD1. This CDR3 is 14 amino acids long. With 7 bases clipped from V and 5 bases from J, the junction kept 9 bases outside the gene matches. Germline loops: CDR1 ENHRY, CDR2 SYGVKD. The CDR3: CAITDAGQGNEQYF. In DNA, the CDR3 is TGTGCCATCACGGACGCAGGACAGGGGAACGAGCAGTACTTC.

The gene calls are TRBV29-1 and TRBJ2-1; 10 bases are shared with TRBD1. CDR1 and CDR2 from the germline V gene are SQVTM and ANQGSEA. The CDR3 spans 15 residues. With 5 bases clipped from V and 5 bases from J, the junction kept 9 bases outside the gene matches. The CDR3 region is CSVFIGTGVNNEQFF. The DNA of the CDR3 is TGCAGCGTTTTTATAGGGACAGGGGTAAACAATGAGCAGTTCTTC.

This clonotype occurred a few times. The rearrangement joins TRBV20-1 to TRBJ1-5; no firm D call. Germline-derived CDR1 and CDR2 are DFQATT and SNEGSKA (reference sequence). The CDR3 is made up of 14 amino acids. The V end lost 0 bases, the J end lost 2 bases, and 8 bases lay between the germline ends. The CDR3 DNA is TGCAGTGCTAGAGATCTAAGGGGCAATCAGCCCCAGCATTTT. Amino acids: CSARDLRGNQPQHF.

This clonotype was recorded a few times. The V and J genes are TRBV5-1 and TRBJ2-1; TRBD2 matches at 11 bases. There are 16 residues in the CDR3. J lost 4 bases, V lost 2 bases, and 5 bases had no gene match. CDR1 and CDR2 (germline): SGHRS, YFSETQ. The DNA of the CDR3 is TGCGCCAGCAGCTTTTCCCCTAGCGGGGGGTACAATGAGCAGTTCTTC. It yields the protein CASSFSPSGGYNEQFF. Full variable domain (missing parts from reference TRBV5-1 and TRBJ2-1): KAGVTQTPRYLIKTRGQQVTLSCSPISGHRSVSWYQQTPGQGLQFLFEYFSETQRNKGNFPGRFSGRQFSNSRSEMNVSTLELGDSALYLCASSFSPSGGYNEQFFGPGTRLTVL.

This clonotype was seen more than once but under ten times. This chain links TRBV7-3 with TRBJ1-1; D may be TRBD1 (6 bases). The germline V gene encodes CDR1 SGHTA and CDR2 FQGTGA. V was trimmed by 5 bases and J by 2 bases, leaving 9 bases between them. This CDR3 comprises 13 residues. This CDR3 reads CASSVDRNTEAFF. The CDR3 DNA is TGTGCCAGCAGCGTGGACAGAAACACTGAAGCTTTCTTT.

Relative to its sample, this clonotype is medium-sized. CDR3 DNA sequence: TGCAGTGCTAGAAAACCAGGGGGAGAGACCCAGTACTTC. Its translation is CSARKPGGETQYF. This chain connects TRBV20-1 to TRBJ2-5, with 7 bases matching TRBD1. This CDR3 is built from 13 residues. The ends lost 2 bases at V and 4 bases at J; junction bases unmatched: 4. Germline CDR1 reads DFQATT; CDR2 reads SNEGSKA (reference sequence).

The rearrangement uses TRBV3-1 and TRBJ2-7; 8 bases match TRBD2. CDR1 LGHDT and CDR2 YNNKEL come from the germline V gene (reference sequence). The CDR3 totals 15 residues. V shed 3 bases, J shed 4 bases, and the junction held 8 bases outside the gene matches. The CDR3 nucleotides read TGTGCCAGCAGCCACGTAGCGGGAACCGTATACGAGCAGTACTTC. Protein product: CASSHVAGTVYEQYF.

This clonotype was seen only a few times. The chain uses TRBV29-1 and TRBJ2-3; D might be TRBD1 or TRBD2, each matching 5 bases. V was cut by 5 bases and J by 13 bases, with 22 bases left in between. Germline CDR1 and CDR2: SQVTM and ANQGSEA. The CDR3 spans 13 residues. The CDR3, as DNA: TGCAGCGTTCAATCCGGGGCCCGGGAAAGGGAGTATTTT. Residues: CSVQSGAREREYF.

The rearrangement links TRBV20-1 to TRBJ2-7, with 7 bases fitting TRBD2. The germline gives CDR1 DFQATT, CDR2 SNEGSKA (reference sequence). J was trimmed by 5 bases and V by 2 bases; bases with no gene match: 6. The CDR3 consists of 13 residues. The CDR3 DNA reads as TGCAGTGCTAGACGCGGGAGACTTCACGAGCAGTACTTC. This gives the protein CSARRGRLHEQYF.

V and J are TRBV10-3 and TRBJ1-2; 9 bases are shared with TRBD1. The V gene's germline CDR1 is ENHRY and CDR2 SYGVKD. The CDR3 covers 13 residues. J was trimmed by 7 bases and V by 4 bases; bases with no gene match: 4. CDR3 sequence: CAISVQGAGGYTF. CDR3 DNA sequence: TGTGCCATCAGTGTACAGGGGGCTGGTGGCTACACCTTC.

This chain links TRBV29-1 with TRBJ1-2; TRBD1 is a possible D gene (5 bases). CDR1 is SQVTM, CDR2 ANQGSEA, per germline. V was shortened by 6 bases and J by 6 bases, with 23 bases between the two germline ends. The CDR3 loop spans 15 amino acids. The CDR3 loop is CSVLQAERVGNGYTF. The CDR3 coding sequence is TGCAGCGTGCTACAGGCCGAGCGGGTCGGAAATGGCTACACCTTC.

Points on this clonotype: A read error may explain this, as a much larger clone is one base away. The rearrangement links TRBV12-3 or TRBV12-4 to TRBJ2-7, with D possibly being TRBD2 (6 bases). This CDR3 contains 15 residues. V was cut by 7 bases and J by 2 bases, with 18 bases left in between. CDR3 region: CASKYLAHAPYEQYF. The DNA for the CDR3 is TGTGCCAGCAAGTACCTAGCGCATGCTCCCTACGAGCAGTACTTC.

This clonotype was recorded many times. V and J are TRBV5-1 and TRBJ1-3, with D uncertain. Trimming stripped 0 bases from V and 4 bases from J, with 11 bases between. The CDR3 runs 15 residues. CDR1 is SGHRS and CDR2 is YFSETQ in the germline V gene. CDR3 loop: CASSLETGRGNTIYF. In DNA, the CDR3 is TGCGCCAGCAGCTTGGAGACGGGGAGAGGAAACACCATATATTTT.

The chain carries TRBV21-1 and TRBJ2-7. TRBV21-1 constitutes a pseudogene. The CDR3 spans 15 residues. The CDR3 nucleotides read TGTGCCAGCAGCAAAGCGGACTTATTTATTGACGAGCAGTACTTC. Translation gives CASSKADLFIDEQYF.

The sample holds a few counts of this clonotype. The chain couples TRBV4-1 to TRBJ1-1; no clear D. Germline lookup yields CDR1 MGHRA and CDR2 YSYEKL. This CDR3 contains 16 residues. V lost 3 bases to trimming and J lost 1 base, with 15 bases between them. The CDR3 reads CASSHEGVRKNTEAFF. The CDR3 bases are TGCGCCAGCAGCCATGAAGGTGTCAGGAAGAACACTGAAGCTTTCTTT.

The chain joins TRBV6-1 to TRBJ1-2, with 7 bases fitting TRBD1. CDR1 is MNHNS and CDR2 is SASEGT in the germline V gene. The CDR3 contains 14 residues. V lost 7 bases to trimming and J lost 4 bases; unmatched junction nucleotides: 9. The CDR3 nucleotides are TGTGCCAGCAATAACAGGGGAGGTCTCTATGGCTACACCTTC. Amino acid sequence: CASNNRGGLYGYTF.